This note documents a single TCR beta chain sequence. The antigen is undetermined. Treatment denoted: around 19 received Ad26.COV2.S at low or high dose, single or two shots; roughly 5 received placebo; per-sample allocation not given. Day 63 after the first vaccine or placebo injection was the time point for sampling. Ad26 vector vaccine expressed Wuhan-strain SARS-CoV-2 spike. The data are from a study of Ad26.COV2.S vaccination and SARS-CoV-2 variants. In the study overall: The vaccine Ad26.COV2.S was put into the muscle once, or twice with 56 days between. Notes on the study in general: Quantification of TCR breadth and depth may have yielded underestimates of total T cell responses. Ad26.COV2.S recipients had broader spike-specific TCRs (P = 0.0014).

CDR1 is LGHNA and CDR2 is YSLEER in the germline V gene. The V end was cut by 6 bases, the J end by 5 bases, with 20 bases between. The CDR3 has 16 amino acids. Assay used: immunoSEQ multiplex PCR; TCRdb lists only in-frame clones, some missing. The sample includes hundreds of thousands of clones, approximately 90% seen only once; the top ten take more than 10%. The TCR originated in a person between 18 and 60 years old who received the Ad26.COV2.S COVID-19 vaccine or a placebo. This material consisted of peripheral blood, taken in a trial of Ad26.COV2.S vaccine versus placebo. This chain links TRBV4-3 with TRBJ2-1; tentatively, D is TRBD1 or TRBD2 (6 bases each). This CDR3 is CASRGGGQSGHNEQFF. CDR3 sequence (DNA): TGCGCCAGCAGGGGGGGTGGACAGTCGGGCCACAATGAGCAGTTCTTC.